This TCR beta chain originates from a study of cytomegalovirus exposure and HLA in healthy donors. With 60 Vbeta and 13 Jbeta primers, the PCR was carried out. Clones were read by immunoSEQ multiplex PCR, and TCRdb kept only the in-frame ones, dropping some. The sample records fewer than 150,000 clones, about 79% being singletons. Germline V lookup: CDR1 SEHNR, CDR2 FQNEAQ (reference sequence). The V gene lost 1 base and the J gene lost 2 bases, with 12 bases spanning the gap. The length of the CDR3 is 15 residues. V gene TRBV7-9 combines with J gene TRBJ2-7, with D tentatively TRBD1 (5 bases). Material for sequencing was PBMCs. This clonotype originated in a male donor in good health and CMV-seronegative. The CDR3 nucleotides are TGTGCCAGCAGCTTAGGTTCAGGGAAGACCTACGAGCAGTACTTC. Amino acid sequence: CASSLGSGKTYEQYF.